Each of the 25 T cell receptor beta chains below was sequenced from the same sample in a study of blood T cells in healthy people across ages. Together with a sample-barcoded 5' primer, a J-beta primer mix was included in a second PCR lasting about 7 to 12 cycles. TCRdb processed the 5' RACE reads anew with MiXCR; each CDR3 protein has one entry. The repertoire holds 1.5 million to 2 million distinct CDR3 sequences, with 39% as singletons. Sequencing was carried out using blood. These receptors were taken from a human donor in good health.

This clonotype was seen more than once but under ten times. DNA for the CDR3: TGTGCCAGTACAGCAAGAGGGGACATTCAGTACTTC. Protein: CASTARGDIQYF. V usage is TRBV12-3 or TRBV12-4 and J usage is TRBJ2-4; D is perhaps TRBD1 or TRBD2 (5 bases each). The germline V and J ends were trimmed by 9 bases and 8 bases, with 14 bases remaining between them. The CDR3 loop spans 12 amino acids.

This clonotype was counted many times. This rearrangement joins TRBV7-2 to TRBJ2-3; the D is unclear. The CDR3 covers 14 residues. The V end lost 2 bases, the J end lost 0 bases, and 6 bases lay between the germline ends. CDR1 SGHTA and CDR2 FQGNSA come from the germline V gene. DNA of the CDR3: TGTGCCAGCAGCTTAACCAGGAGCACAGATACGCAGTATTTT. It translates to CASSLTRSTDTQYF. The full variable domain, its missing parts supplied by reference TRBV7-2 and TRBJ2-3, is GAGVSQSPSNKVTEKGKDVELRCDPISGHTALYWYRQSLGQGLEFLIYFQGNSAPDKSGLPSDRFSAERTGGSVSTLTIQRTQQEDSAVYLCASSLTRSTDTQYFGPGTRLTVL.

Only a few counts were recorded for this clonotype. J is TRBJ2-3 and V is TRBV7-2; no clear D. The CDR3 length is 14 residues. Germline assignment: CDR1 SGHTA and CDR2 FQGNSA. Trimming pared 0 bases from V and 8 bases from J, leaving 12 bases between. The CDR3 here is CASSLAPGNPTQYF. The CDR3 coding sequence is TGTGCCAGCAGCTTAGCCCCTGGGAACCCTACGCAGTATTTT.

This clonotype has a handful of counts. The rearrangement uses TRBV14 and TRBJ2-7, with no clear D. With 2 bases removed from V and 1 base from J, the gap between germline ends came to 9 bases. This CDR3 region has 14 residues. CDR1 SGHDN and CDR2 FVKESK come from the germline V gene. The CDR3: CASSQSHSSYEQYF. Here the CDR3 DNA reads TGTGCCAGCAGCCAATCTCACAGTTCCTACGAGCAGTACTTC.

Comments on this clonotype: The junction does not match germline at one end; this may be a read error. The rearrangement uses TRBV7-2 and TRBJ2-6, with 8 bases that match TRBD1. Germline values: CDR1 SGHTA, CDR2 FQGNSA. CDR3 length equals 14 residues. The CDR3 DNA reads TGTGCCAGCAGCAGCCCGACAGGGGCCGACGTCCTGACTTTC. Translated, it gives CASSSPTGADVLTF.

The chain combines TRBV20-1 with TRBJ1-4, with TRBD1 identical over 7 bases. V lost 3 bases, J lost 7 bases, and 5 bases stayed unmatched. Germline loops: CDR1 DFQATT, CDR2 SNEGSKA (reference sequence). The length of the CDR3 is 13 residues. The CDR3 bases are TGCAGTGCTAGGGCAGCAGGGGGTGAAAAACTGTTTTTT. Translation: CSARAAGGEKLFF.

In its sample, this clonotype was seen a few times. The CDR3, as DNA: TGCAGCGCGGCTGAGAGGTATGAAAAACTGTTTTTT. Translating it yields CSAAERYEKLFF. The V call is TRBV29-1, the J call TRBJ1-4, with D uncertain. The CDR3 extends over 12 amino acids. Per the germline V gene, CDR1 is SQVTM and CDR2 is ANQGSEA. V lost 7 bases to trimming and J lost 6 bases, with 12 bases between them. Drawing the rest from reference TRBV29-1 and TRBJ1-4, the complete variable domain is SAVISQKPSRDICQRGTSLTIQCQVDSQVTMMFWYRQQPGQSLTLIATANQGSEATYESGFVIDKFPISRPNLTFSTLTVSNMSPEDSSIYLCSAAERYEKLFFGSGTQLSVL.

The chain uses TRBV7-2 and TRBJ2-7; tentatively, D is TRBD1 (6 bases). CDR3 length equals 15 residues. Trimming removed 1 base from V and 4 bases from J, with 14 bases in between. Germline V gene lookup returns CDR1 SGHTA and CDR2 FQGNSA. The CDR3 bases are TGTGCCAGCAGCTTAGTGGTGGGGGCCCAATACGAGCAGTACTTC. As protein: CASSLVVGAQYEQYF. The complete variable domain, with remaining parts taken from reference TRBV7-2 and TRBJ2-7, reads GAGVSQSPSNKVTEKGKDVELRCDPISGHTALYWYRQSLGQGLEFLIYFQGNSAPDKSGLPSDRFSAERTGGSVSTLTIQRTQQEDSAVYLCASSLVVGAQYEQYFGPGTRLTVT.

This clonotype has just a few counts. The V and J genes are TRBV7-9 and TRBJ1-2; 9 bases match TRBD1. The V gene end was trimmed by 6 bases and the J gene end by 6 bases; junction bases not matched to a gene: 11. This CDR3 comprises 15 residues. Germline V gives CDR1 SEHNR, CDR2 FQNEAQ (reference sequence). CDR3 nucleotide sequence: TGTGCCAGCAGTGGTACCCCCGGGACAGGGAATGGCTACACCTTC. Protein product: CASSGTPGTGNGYTF.

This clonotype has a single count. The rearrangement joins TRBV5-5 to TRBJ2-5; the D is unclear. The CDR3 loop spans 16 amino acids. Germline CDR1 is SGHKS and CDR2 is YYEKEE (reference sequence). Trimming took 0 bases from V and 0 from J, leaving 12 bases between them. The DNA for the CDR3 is TGTGCCAGCAGCTTGGAATATACAGCGTACCAAGAGACCCAGTACTTC. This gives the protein CASSLEYTAYQETQYF.

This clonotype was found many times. This CDR3 is CSVKGQGVLNEQYF. The CDR3 nucleotides are TGCAGCGTTAAAGGACAGGGGGTTTTAAACGAGCAGTACTTC. The V call is TRBV29-1, the J call TRBJ2-7, with TRBD1 identical over 10 bases. Trimming took 5 bases from V and 5 from J; bases not matched to a gene: 9. This CDR3 has 14 amino acids. Per the germline V gene, CDR1 is SQVTM and CDR2 is ANQGSEA.

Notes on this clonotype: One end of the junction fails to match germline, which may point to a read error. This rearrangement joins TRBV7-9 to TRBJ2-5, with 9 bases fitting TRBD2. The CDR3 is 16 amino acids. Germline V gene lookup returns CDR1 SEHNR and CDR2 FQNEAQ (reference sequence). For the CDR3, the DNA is TGTGCCAGCAGATTAGGGGCGGGGGGGCCCCAAGAGACCCAGTACTTC. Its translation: CASRLGAGGPQETQYF.

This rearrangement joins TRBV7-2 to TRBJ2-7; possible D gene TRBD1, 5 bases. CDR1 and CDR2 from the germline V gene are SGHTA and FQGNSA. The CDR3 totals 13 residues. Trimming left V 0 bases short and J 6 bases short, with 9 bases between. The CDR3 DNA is TGTGCCAGCAGCTTAGCGCGGCAGGGCGAGCAGTACTTC. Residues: CASSLARQGEQYF. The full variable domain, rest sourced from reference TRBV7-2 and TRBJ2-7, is GAGVSQSPSNKVTEKGKDVELRCDPISGHTALYWYRQSLGQGLEFLIYFQGNSAPDKSGLPSDRFSAERTGGSVSTLTIQRTQQEDSAVYLCASSLARQGEQYFGPGTRLTVT.

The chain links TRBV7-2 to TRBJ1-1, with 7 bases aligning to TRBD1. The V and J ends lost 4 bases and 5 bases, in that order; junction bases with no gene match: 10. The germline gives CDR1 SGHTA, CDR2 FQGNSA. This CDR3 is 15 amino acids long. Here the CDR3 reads CASSSIIQGKTEAFF. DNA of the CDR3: TGTGCCAGCAGCTCTATCATACAGGGGAAGACTGAAGCTTTCTTT. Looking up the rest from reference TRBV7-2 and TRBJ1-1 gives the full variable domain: GAGVSQSPSNKVTEKGKDVELRCDPISGHTALYWYRQSLGQGLEFLIYFQGNSAPDKSGLPSDRFSAERTGGSVSTLTIQRTQQEDSAVYLCASSSIIQGKTEAFFGQGTRLTVV.

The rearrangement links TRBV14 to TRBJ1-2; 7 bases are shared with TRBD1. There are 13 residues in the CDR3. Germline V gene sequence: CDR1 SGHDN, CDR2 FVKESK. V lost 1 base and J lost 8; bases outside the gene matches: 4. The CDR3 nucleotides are TGTGCCAGCAGCCAAGGACAGGGCTGGGGCTACACCTTC. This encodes CASSQGQGWGYTF.

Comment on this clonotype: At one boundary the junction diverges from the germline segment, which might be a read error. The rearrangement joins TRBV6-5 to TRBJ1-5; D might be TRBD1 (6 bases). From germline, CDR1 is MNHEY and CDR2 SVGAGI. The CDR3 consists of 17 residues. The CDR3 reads CASSSRGHQYSNQPQHF. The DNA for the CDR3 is TGTGCCAGCAGTTCGCGGGGACACCAATATAGCAATCAACCCCAGCATTTT.

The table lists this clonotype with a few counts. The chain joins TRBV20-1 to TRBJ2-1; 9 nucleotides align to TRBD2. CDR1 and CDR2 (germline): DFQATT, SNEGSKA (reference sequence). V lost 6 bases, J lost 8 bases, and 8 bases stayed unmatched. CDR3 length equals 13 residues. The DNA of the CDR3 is TGCAGTGCAGGGACTAGCTATTTCGATGAGCAGTTCTTC. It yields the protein CSAGTSYFDEQFF.

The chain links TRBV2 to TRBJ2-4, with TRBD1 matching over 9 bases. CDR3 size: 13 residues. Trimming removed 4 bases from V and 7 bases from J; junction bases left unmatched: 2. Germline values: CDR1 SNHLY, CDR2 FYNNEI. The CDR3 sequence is CASSGDRENIQYF. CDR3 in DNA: TGTGCCAGCAGTGGGGACAGGGAGAACATTCAGTACTTC.

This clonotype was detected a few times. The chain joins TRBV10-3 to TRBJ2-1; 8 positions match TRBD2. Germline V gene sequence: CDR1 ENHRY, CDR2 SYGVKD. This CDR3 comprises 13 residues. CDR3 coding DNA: TGTGCGTCAGGGTCCGGGCGGGAGGATGAGCAGTTCTTC. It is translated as CASGSGREDEQFF.

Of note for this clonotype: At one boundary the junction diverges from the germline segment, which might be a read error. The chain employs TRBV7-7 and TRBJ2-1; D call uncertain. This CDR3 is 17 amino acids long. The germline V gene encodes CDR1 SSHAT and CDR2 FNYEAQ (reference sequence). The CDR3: CASSRLGGPGWGNEQFF. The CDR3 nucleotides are TGTGCTAGCAGTCGTTTAGGCGGCCCCGGCTGGGGAAATGAGCAGTTCTTC.

The CDR3 protein is CASSLGGIPQNEQFF. The DNA for the CDR3 is TGTGCCAGCAGCTTAGGAGGGATCCCCCAAAATGAGCAGTTCTTC. This chain joins TRBV7-2 and TRBJ2-1, with a possible D match to TRBD2 (5 bases). This CDR3 has 15 amino acids. Germline-derived CDR1 and CDR2 are SGHTA and FQGNSA. Trimming took off 1 base at V and 7 bases at J, with 14 bases between the two ends.

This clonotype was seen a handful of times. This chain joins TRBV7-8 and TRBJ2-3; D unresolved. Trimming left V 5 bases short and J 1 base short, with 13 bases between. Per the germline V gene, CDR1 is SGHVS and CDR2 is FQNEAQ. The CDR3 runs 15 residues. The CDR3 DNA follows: TGTGCCAGCAGCCCGTCCGAGCAGGGCACAGATACGCAGTATTTT. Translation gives CASSPSEQGTDTQYF.

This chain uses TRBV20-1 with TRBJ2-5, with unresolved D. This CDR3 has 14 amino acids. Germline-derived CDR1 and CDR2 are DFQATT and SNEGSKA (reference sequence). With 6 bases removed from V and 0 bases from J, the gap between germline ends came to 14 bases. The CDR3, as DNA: TGCAGTGCCCAGCAACACGGTAACCAAGAGACCCAGTACTTC. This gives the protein CSAQQHGNQETQYF.

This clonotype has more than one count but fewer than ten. The CDR3 loop reads CATSRDGPSGGVEQFF. The CDR3 region has the DNA TGTGCCACCAGCAGAGATGGTCCTAGCGGGGGGGTAGAGCAGTTCTTC. The chain recombines TRBV15 with TRBJ2-1; 12 nucleotides match TRBD2. With V trimmed by 0 bases and J by 10 bases, 7 bases remained unmatched. CDR1 is LNHNV and CDR2 is YYDKDF in the germline V gene (reference sequence). This CDR3 is 16 amino acids long.

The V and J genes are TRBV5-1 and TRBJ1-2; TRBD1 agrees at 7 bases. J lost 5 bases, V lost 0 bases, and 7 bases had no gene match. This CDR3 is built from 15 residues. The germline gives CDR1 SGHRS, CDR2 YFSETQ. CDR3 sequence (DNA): TGCGCCAGCAGCTTGGCCGGACAGGAGGAATATGGCTACACCTTC. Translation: CASSLAGQEEYGYTF.